The rows below give T cell receptor beta chains drawn from one sample of a study of CDR3 diversity in severe acne. TCRdb reanalysed the PCR reads using MiXCR and keeps one entry per CDR3 protein. Counted here are over 85,000 distinct CDR3 sequences, 51% occurring once; the ten biggest clones make up around 12%. Specimen: blood. The source is a male donor with acne. The conserved cysteine and the conserved F or W are not part of the CDR3 here. A row's size may be missing; if present it is once, few, many or a size class.

V | size | CDR3
TRBV20-1 | few | SARGFWGNNQPQH
TRBV7-9 | many | ASSLGRAPSTDTQY
TRBV6-5 | medium-sized | ASSQGSGYEQY
TRBV15 | NA | ATSPPGGASGSSNEQY
TRBV2 | NA | ASSEVDPGPSEKLF
TRBV12-3/TRBV12-4 | many | ASSFPGNQPQH
TRBV7-8 | NA | ASSFPGGRSGANVLT
TRBV6-1 | NA | ASSEGGRYGYT
TRBV5-6 | NA | ASSLDRLAGPGGNTGELF
TRBV9 | NA | ASSARTSGRNEQF
TRBV10-3 | NA | AIRTGDRTDTQY
TRBV15 | once | ATSRRTGSNTDTQY
TRBV24-1 | NA | ATGGRVTSRGGTDTQY
TRBV6-1 | many | ASSAGLAGRLDTQY
TRBV5-6 | many | ASSSRLAGANEQF
TRBV19 | NA | ASRLNTATNEKPF
TRBV10-3 | few | AISSTRGQGDTEAF
TRBV7-2 | NA | ASSLGRVWEQY
TRBV28 | many | ASTLSFARGGQPQH
TRBV7-9 | few | ASSLVFLLTSERSGANVLT